This T cell receptor beta chain was found in a study of blood T cell repertoires in COVID-19. The overall study: T cells, B-cell-depleted T cells, or PBMCs supplied cDNA or gDNA.

Method: immunoSEQ multiplex PCR; TCRdb's copy keeps in-frame clones and lacks some. The sample yields 150,000 to 190,000 clones, 80% to 90% seen once. The germline V gene encodes CDR1 MNHEY and CDR2 SVGAGI. This CDR3 region has 14 residues. V was clipped by 7 bases and J by 0 bases, with 10 bases between them. The TCR originated in a man aged 50 to 60 who had recovered from COVID-19. The genes are TRBV6-5 and TRBJ1-5; D gene ambiguous. Sequenced: PBMCs or T cells enriched from blood (not recorded which). CDR3 sequence (DNA): TGTGCCAGCACCGGGGAGAATAGCAATCAGCCCCAGCATTTT. Protein sequence: CASTGENSNQPQHF.